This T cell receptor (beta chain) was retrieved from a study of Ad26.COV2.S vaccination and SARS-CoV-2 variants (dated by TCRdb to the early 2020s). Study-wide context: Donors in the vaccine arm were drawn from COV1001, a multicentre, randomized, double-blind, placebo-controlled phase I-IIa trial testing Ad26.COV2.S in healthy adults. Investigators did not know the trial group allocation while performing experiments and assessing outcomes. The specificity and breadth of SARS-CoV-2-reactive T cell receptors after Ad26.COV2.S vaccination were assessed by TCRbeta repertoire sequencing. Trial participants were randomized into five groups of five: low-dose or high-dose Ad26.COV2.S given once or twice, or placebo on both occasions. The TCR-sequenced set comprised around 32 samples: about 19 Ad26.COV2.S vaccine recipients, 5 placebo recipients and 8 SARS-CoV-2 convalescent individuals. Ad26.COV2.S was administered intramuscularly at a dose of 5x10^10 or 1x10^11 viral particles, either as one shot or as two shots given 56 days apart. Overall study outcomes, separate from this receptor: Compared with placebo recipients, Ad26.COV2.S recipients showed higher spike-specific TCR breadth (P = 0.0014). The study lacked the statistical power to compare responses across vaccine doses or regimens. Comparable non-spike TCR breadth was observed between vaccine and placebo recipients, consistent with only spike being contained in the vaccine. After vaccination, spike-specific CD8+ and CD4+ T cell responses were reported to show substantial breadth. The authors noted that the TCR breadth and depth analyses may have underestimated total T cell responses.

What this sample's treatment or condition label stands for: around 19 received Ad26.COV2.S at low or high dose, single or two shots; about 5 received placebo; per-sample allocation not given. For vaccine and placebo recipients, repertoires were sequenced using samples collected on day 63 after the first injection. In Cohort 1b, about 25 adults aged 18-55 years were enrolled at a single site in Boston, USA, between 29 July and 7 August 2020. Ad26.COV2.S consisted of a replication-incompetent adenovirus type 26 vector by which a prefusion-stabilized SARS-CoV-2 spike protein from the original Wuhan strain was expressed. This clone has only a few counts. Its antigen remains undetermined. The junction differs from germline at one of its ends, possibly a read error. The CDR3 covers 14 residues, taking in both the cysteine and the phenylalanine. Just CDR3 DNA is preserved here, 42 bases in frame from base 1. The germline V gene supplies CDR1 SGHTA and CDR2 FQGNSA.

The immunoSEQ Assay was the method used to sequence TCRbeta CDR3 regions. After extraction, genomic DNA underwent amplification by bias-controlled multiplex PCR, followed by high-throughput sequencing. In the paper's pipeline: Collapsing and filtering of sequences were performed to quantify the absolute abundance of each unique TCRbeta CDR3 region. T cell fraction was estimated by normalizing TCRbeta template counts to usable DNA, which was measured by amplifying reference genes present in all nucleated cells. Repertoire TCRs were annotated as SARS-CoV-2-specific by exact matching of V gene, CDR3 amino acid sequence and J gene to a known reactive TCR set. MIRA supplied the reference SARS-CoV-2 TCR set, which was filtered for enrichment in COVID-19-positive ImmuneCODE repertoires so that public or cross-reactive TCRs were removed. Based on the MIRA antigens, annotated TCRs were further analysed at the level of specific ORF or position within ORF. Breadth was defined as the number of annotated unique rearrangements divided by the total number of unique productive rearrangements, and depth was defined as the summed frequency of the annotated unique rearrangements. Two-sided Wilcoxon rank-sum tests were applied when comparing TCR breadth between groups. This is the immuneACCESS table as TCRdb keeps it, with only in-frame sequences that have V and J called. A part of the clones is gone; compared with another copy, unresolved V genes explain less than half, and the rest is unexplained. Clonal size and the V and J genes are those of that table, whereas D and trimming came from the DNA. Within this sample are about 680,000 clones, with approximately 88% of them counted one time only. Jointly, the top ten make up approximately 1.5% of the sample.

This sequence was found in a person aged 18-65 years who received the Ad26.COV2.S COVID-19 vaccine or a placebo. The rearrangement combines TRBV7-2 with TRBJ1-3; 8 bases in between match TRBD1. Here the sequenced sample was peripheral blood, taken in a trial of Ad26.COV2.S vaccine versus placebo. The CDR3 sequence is CASTLQGVGNTIYF. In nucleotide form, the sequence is TGTGCCAGCACCTTACAGGGGGTTGGAAACACCATATATTTT.